This T cell receptor beta chain derives from a study of blood T cell repertoires in COVID-19. At the level of the study: Acute-phase and convalescent COVID-19 samples originated in the United States, Italy and Spain. T cells, B-cell-depleted T cells, or PBMCs supplied cDNA or gDNA.

The table came from immunoSEQ multiplex PCR; TCRdb's copy has only in-frame clones and leaves some out. This table has some 150,000 clones, 83% appearing once. Each participant's cohort was designated according to participant-reported clinical history. Among Cohort 3 donors, those recovered had two negative PCRs, clearance, or symptom resolution. The CDR3 has 13 residues. The V gene's germline CDR1 is KGHSH and CDR2 LQKENI. The V and J ends lost 4 bases and 8 bases, in that order; junction bases with no gene match: 2. This chain joins TRBV18 and TRBJ1-4, with 9 bases aligning to TRBD1. The sample was PBMCs or T cells enriched from blood (not recorded which). The clonotype comes from a woman aged 45-65 years who had recovered from COVID-19. CDR3 protein: CASSQGTGEKLFF. For the CDR3, the DNA is TGTGCCAGCTCACAGGGGACAGGGGAAAAACTGTTTTTT.